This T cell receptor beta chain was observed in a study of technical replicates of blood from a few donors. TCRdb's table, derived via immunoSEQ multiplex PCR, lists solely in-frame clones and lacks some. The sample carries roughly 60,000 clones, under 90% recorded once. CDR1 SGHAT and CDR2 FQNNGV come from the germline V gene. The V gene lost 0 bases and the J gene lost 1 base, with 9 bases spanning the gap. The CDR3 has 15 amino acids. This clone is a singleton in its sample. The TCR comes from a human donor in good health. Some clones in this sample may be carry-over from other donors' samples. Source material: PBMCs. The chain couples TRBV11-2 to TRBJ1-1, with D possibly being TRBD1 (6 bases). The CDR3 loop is CASSLDPRGNTEAFF. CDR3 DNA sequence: TGTGCCAGCAGCTTAGACCCCAGGGGGAACACTGAAGCTTTCTTT.